The 5 T cell receptor beta chains in this list originate from one sample, sequenced in a study of T cell repertoires in ileal Crohn's disease (dated by TCRdb to between 2018 and 2020). Interpreted using the paper, the time point label stands for: proximal margin of the surgical specimen (macroscopically non-inflamed). Libraries came from the immunoSEQ multiplex PCR assay. The table was pulled from immuneACCESS by TCRdb, which kept in-frame rearrangements only. Such tables lose some clones; where checked, under half of the loss comes from unresolved V genes, and the rest has no known cause. Counted in this sample were 7,000 or so clones; more than 70% of them appeared once. More than 40% of the sample belongs to the ten largest clones. The sample was ileal tissue. Source of these receptors: an adult with Crohn's disease.

This clone is medium-sized. The chain has TRBV11-2 and TRBJ1-4; tentatively, D is TRBD1 (6 bases). Germline values: CDR1 SGHAT, CDR2 FQNNGV. CDR3 length equals 19 residues. V lost 3 bases and J 8 bases, leaving 28 bases between the germline ends. The chain's CDR3 is CASSFVSQGRASDAEKLFF. CDR3 sequence (DNA): TGTGCCAGCAGCTTCGTCTCACAGGGAAGGGCTTCGGACGCCGAAAAACTGTTTTTT.

The rearrangement uses TRBV19 and TRBJ2-7; the D is unclear. The CDR3 has 12 amino acids. The germline CDR1 and CDR2 sequences are LNHDA and SQIVND (reference sequence). The V end was cut by 1 base, the J end by 6 bases, with 7 bases between. CDR3 loop: CASSIANGEQYF. CDR3 sequence (DNA): TGTGCCAGTAGTATAGCTAACGGCGAGCAGTACTTC.

The gene calls are TRBV7-3 and TRBJ1-2, with D tentatively TRBD1 (5 bases). The ends were cut back, 5 bases at V and 4 bases at J, with 23 bases in the middle. In germline, CDR1 is SGHTA, CDR2 FQGTGA. CDR3 length: 17 amino acids. The CDR3 DNA sequence: TGTGCCAGCAGCCATCGTGGGGCGGGGGACTTGAGCTATGGCTACACCTTC. Translated, it gives CASSHRGAGDLSYGYTF.

This clone was found once. The chain is built from TRBV13 and TRBJ2-1; no firm D call. Between the trimmed V and J ends, which lost 5 bases and 12 bases, there was a span of 17 bases. The CDR3 runs to 13 residues. Per germline, CDR1 PRHDT and CDR2 FYEKMQ (reference sequence). CDR3 nucleotides: TGTGCCAGCAGCCCACCTGGACCTCTCGGGCAGTTCTTC. As protein: CASSPPGPLGQFF.

The gene calls are TRBV11-2 and TRBJ1-1; 10 bases fit TRBD1. Unmatched junction bases numbered 4, after V lost 1 base and J lost 2 bases. Germline lookup yields CDR1 SGHAT and CDR2 FQNNGV. The CDR3 is made up of 16 amino acids. The CDR3 DNA follows: TGTGCCAGCAGCTTAGCGGGACAGGGGATAAACACTGAAGCTTTCTTT. It is translated as CASSLAGQGINTEAFF. Complete variable domain (other parts from reference TRBV11-2 and TRBJ1-1): EAGVAQSPRYKIIEKRQSVAFWCNPISGHATLYWYQQILGQGPKLLIQFQNNGVVDDSQLPKDRFSAERLKGVDSTLKIQPAKLEDSAVYLCASSLAGQGINTEAFFGQGTRLTVV.